A selection of T cell receptor beta chains follows, all from one sample in a study of blood T cell repertoires in COVID-19. Using immunoSEQ multiplex PCR, the repertoire was profiled, and TCRdb retains in-frame clones only, with some absent. The sample lists around 220,000 clones, around 82% occurring once. The sample consisted of peripheral blood. These TCRs come from an elderly woman with active or convalescent COVID-19. CDR3s include the opening cysteine and the closing phenylalanine or tryptophan. Fields, in order: CDR3 length, V gene, D gene, J gene, clone size, CDR3 DNA, CDR3 protein. A D gene is named only where the DNA matches it firmly. The size of a clone is reported for some rows only, either as once, few or many, or as a class for expanded clones.

14,TRBV2,TRBD2,TRBJ2-7,NA,TGTGCCAGCAGTCTAGCGGGGGACTACTACGAGCAGTACTTC,CASSLAGDYYEQYF
16,TRBV6-1,TRBD2,TRBJ2-1,NA,TGTGCCAGCAGTGCGGGACTAGCGGGGGGAAGGAATGAGCAGTTCTTC,CASSAGLAGGRNEQFF
15,TRBV7-6,NA,TRBJ1-4,NA,TGTGCCAGCAGCCCGCACTACGGGGCTAATGAAAAACTGTTTTTT,CASSPHYGANEKLFF
17,TRBV3-1/TRBV3-2,TRBD1,TRBJ1-1,NA,TGTGCCAGCAGCCAACGACAAATGGGACAGGGGGACACTGAAGCTTTCTTT,CASSQRQMGQGDTEAFF
15,TRBV18,NA,TRBJ1-5,NA,TGTGCCAGCTCGTTCGGAGGGGATAGCAATCAGCCCCAGCATTTT,CASSFGGDSNQPQHF
13,TRBV11-3,NA,TRBJ2-4,NA,TGTGCCAGCAGCTTAGGGGGCGGAAGGGCCCAGTACTTC,CASSLGGGRAQYF
15,TRBV6-4,NA,TRBJ2-1,NA,TGTGCCAGCAGTGAATGGGGGGTCCGAGGCAATGAGCAGTTCTTC,CASSEWGVRGNEQFF
13,TRBV5-4,TRBD2,TRBJ2-7,NA,TGTGCCTGGACTAGCGCGCAAGACTACGAGCAGTACTTC,CAWTSAQDYEQYF
16,TRBV6-6,NA,TRBJ1-3,once,TGTGCCAGCAGTTACGCCGGGGGTGGCTCTGGAAACACCATATATTTT,CASSYAGGGSGNTIYF
12,TRBV3-1/TRBV3-2,NA,TRBJ1-4,NA,TGTGCCAGCAGCCAAGTGGAGGAAAAACTGTTTTTT,CASSQVEEKLFF
14,TRBV5-1,TRBD2,TRBJ2-1,NA,TGCGCCAGCAGCTTGGCGGGACCTAGCGGGAGACTGTTCTTC,CASSLAGPSGRLFF
16,TRBV28,NA,TRBJ1-2,NA,TGTGCCAGCAGCCAGCCGGGGGGGCTTCGGGGTCATGGCTACACCTTC,CASSQPGGLRGHGYTF
16,TRBV19,NA,TRBJ1-3,NA,TGTGCCAGTAGTATGCAGCAGGCCATCTCTGGAAACACCATATATTTT,CASSMQQAISGNTIYF
14,TRBV3-1/TRBV3-2,TRBD1,TRBJ1-5,once,TGTGCCAGCAGCACAGGGGACAGGGGCTGGCCCCAGCATTTT,CASSTGDRGWPQHF
17,TRBV2,NA,TRBJ1-2,NA,TGTGCCAGCGGGAGAGTAAAATCGGGGGGATCTAACTATGGCTACACCTTC,CASGRVKSGGSNYGYTF
14,TRBV10-3,NA,TRBJ1-5,NA,TGTGCCATCAGTGAATGGCATAGCAATCAGCCCCAGCATTTT,CAISEWHSNQPQHF
13,TRBV30,NA,TRBJ1-6,NA,TGTGCCAGTCTTGCGCAGGGTGGTTCACCCCTCCACTTT,CASLAQGGSPLHF
14,TRBV7-2,TRBD1,TRBJ1-5,NA,TGTGCCAGCAGCCAACTCTGGACAGGGGAACCCCAGCATTTT,CASSQLWTGEPQHF
16,TRBV7-9,NA,TRBJ2-2,NA,TGTGCCAGCAGCTTAAATGCGGGCCAGGCGGCCGGGGAGCTGTTTTTT,CASSLNAGQAAGELFF
15,TRBV18,TRBD1,TRBJ1-1,NA,TGTGCCAGCTCACCACTTTACAGGGGAGAGACTGAAGCTTTCTTT,CASSPLYRGETEAFF
15,TRBV9,NA,TRBJ2-5,NA,TGTGCCAGCAGCGCAGGGCGGGGAATGGGGGAGACCCAGTACTTC,CASSAGRGMGETQYF
13,TRBV5-1,TRBD1,TRBJ2-7,few,TGCGCCACCAGGGGGACAGAGACCTACGAGCAGTACTTC,CATRGTETYEQYF
12,TRBV6-1,NA,TRBJ2-7,NA,TGTGCCAGCAGTGAACAGGGCTACGAGCAGTACTTC,CASSEQGYEQYF
12,TRBV12-3/TRBV12-4,NA,TRBJ1-2,NA,TGTGCCAGCAGTTTAACAGGGTATGGCTACACCTTC,CASSLTGYGYTF
14,TRBV20-1,NA,TRBJ1-4,once,TGCAGTGCTAGTGCTGCCAGCCAGGGGGAAAAACTGTTTTTT,CSASAASQGEKLFF
16,TRBV28,TRBD1,TRBJ1-5,NA,TGTGCCAGCAGCCAGGGACAGCGAGGGAGCAATCAGCCCCAGCATTTT,CASSQGQRGSNQPQHF
14,TRBV6-5,TRBD2,TRBJ2-7,NA,TGTGCCAGCAACCTAGCGGGAGGGTCCTACGAGCAGTACTTC,CASNLAGGSYEQYF
15,TRBV6-1,NA,TRBJ1-1,NA,TGTGCCAGCAGTGAAGCTCCGGGACAGAACACTGAAGCTTTCTTT,CASSEAPGQNTEAFF
13,TRBV28,TRBD2,TRBJ2-1,NA,TGTGCCAGCAGGGGGGGACTAGCGGTTACTCTGTTCTTC,CASRGGLAVTLFF
11,TRBV30,NA,TRBJ1-1,NA,TGTGCCTGGGCCAAGAACACTGAAGCTTTCTTT,CAWAKNTEAFF
14,TRBV10-3,NA,TRBJ1-1,few,TGTGCCATCAGTGAACAGTCCTCGAACACTGAAGCTTTCTTT,CAISEQSSNTEAFF
13,TRBV12-3/TRBV12-4,TRBD1,TRBJ1-5,NA,TGTGCCAGCAGTACAGGGGACAATCAGCCCCAGCATTTT,CASSTGDNQPQHF
15,TRBV25-1,TRBD2,TRBJ2-3,NA,TGTGCCAGCAACCGCGGGGGGATAAGGACAGATACGCAGTATTTT,CASNRGGIRTDTQYF
14,TRBV6-4,NA,TRBJ2-2,NA,TGTGCCAGCAGTGACCAGGGAAGGACCGGGGAGCTGTTTTTT,CASSDQGRTGELFF
11,TRBV6-6,NA,TRBJ2-7,NA,TGTGCCAGCGGGCGAACCTACGAGCAGTACTTC,CASGRTYEQYF
13,TRBV12-3/TRBV12-4,NA,TRBJ1-5,NA,TGTGCCAGCAGTTTAATTCCGGATCAGCCCCAGCATTTT,CASSLIPDQPQHF
14,TRBV11-2,NA,TRBJ2-1,NA,TGTGCCAGCAGCTTAGTCACAGGATACAATGAGCAGTTCTTC,CASSLVTGYNEQFF
14,TRBV3-1/TRBV3-2,TRBD1,TRBJ1-1,few,TGTGCCAGCAGTCTACAGGGGGGAGACACTGAAGCTTTCTTT,CASSLQGGDTEAFF
18,TRBV19,TRBD1,TRBJ1-5,few,TGTGCCAGTAGTATCTCGACAGGGAGAATTTATAGCAATCAGCCCCAGCATTTT,CASSISTGRIYSNQPQHF
11,TRBV25-1,TRBD1,TRBJ1-2,NA,TGTGCCAGCACAGGGGGAGGTGGCTACACCTTC,CASTGGGGYTF
15,TRBV18,NA,TRBJ1-2,NA,TGTGCCAGCTCACCACGGTCAGGATTCGCCTATGGCTACACCTTC,CASSPRSGFAYGYTF
16,TRBV18,TRBD1,TRBJ1-5,NA,TGTGCCAGCTCACCCGGACAGGGGGAGGTGGGTCAGCCCCAGCATTTT,CASSPGQGEVGQPQHF
13,TRBV5-6,NA,TRBJ1-1,NA,TGTGCCAGCAGCTTGGGTCCTCACACTGAAGCTTTCTTT,CASSLGPHTEAFF
15,TRBV9,TRBD1,TRBJ2-7,NA,TGTGCCAGCAGCGTAGATCAGGGACAGGGTTACGAGCAGTACTTC,CASSVDQGQGYEQYF
15,TRBV18,TRBD1,TRBJ2-3,NA,TGTGCCAGCTCACGAGGGACAGGGGGCACAGATACGCAGTATTTT,CASSRGTGGTDTQYF
16,TRBV7-8,TRBD1,TRBJ1-3,NA,TGTGCCAGCAGCTTAGGGGACAGGGGGCTGGGAAACACCATATATTTT,CASSLGDRGLGNTIYF
17,TRBV15,TRBD1,TRBJ2-7,NA,TGTGCCACCAGCAGAGAGACGACAGGGACCTACTCCTACGAGCAGTACTTC,CATSRETTGTYSYEQYF
14,TRBV6-1,TRBD1,TRBJ1-5,NA,TGTGCCAGCACGGGGACAGAGCACAATCAGCCCCAGCATTTT,CASTGTEHNQPQHF
17,TRBV6-4,TRBD2,TRBJ2-1,once,TGTGCCAGCAGTCAGCAACCAACTAGCGGGAGGGCCGGCGGGCAGTTCTTC,CASSQQPTSGRAGGQFF
15,TRBV2,NA,TRBJ2-2,NA,TGTGCCAGCAGTGAAGGCGTCGTGAACACCGGGGAGCTGTTTTTT,CASSEGVVNTGELFF
14,TRBV29-1,NA,TRBJ2-1,NA,TGCAGCGTTACGGGGGGACAGGACAACAATGAGCAGTTCTTC,CSVTGGQDNNEQFF
15,TRBV19,TRBD1,TRBJ2-7,NA,TGTGCCAGTAGTCCAAGACAGGGGGCGATCTACGAGCAGTACTTC,CASSPRQGAIYEQYF
14,TRBV6-6,TRBD1,TRBJ1-1,many,TGTGCCAGCAACCCGACAGGGGGAAACACTGAAGCTTTCTTT,CASNPTGGNTEAFF
13,TRBV18,TRBD1,TRBJ2-7,once,TGTGCCAGCCGACAGGGGATCGCGCTCGAGCAGTACTTC,CASRQGIALEQYF